This T cell receptor (beta chain) is drawn from a study of blood T cells in healthy people across ages. A few counts support this clonotype. A J-beta primer mix and a sample-barcoded 5' primer were used in a second PCR of roughly 6 to 11 cycles. The template-switch adaptor, which had 12 random nucleotides, put a tag on each cDNA molecule. MiXCR, run by TCRdb on the 5' RACE reads, gives a single entry per CDR3 protein. The data contain some 930,000 distinct CDR3 sequences, 29% of them singletons. Trimming cost V 7 bases and J 0 bases, with 9 bases left between them. The germline CDR1 and CDR2 sequences are MNHEY and SVGAGI. The CDR3 is made up of 14 amino acids. These same records also appear under a second study, on T cells of mothers and their children. Per that paper: Primer M1S, used in the second PCR, introduced sample barcodes and 2-4 random nucleotides. Mothers gave over 9 million TCR beta CDR3 reads each, and children several million each.

V and J are TRBV6-5 and TRBJ1-4; D unresolved. The receptor was derived from a woman aged 40-49 years in good health. Sequenced material: blood. Here the CDR3 reads CASNLHSTNEKLFF. DNA for the CDR3: TGTGCCAGCAACTTACATTCAACTAATGAAAAACTGTTTTTT.